Below, 14 T cell receptor beta chains from the same sample are listed, as sequenced in a study of beta chain features in type 1 diabetes. Expressed TCRB transcripts were sequenced, since all the RNA that had been isolated was reverse transcribed. Produced via immunoSEQ multiplex PCR; TCRdb's table is partial and in-frame only. This sample yields fewer than 200,000 clones, of which approximately 8.1% are seen a single time; 0.65% belongs to the top ten. Material for sequencing was central memory CD4+ T cells from blood. These receptors were taken from a man aged 18-30 years in good health.

The chain joins TRBV7-2 to TRBJ2-7; 7 bases map to TRBD2. Germline assignment: CDR1 SGHTA and CDR2 FQGNSA. The CDR3 loop spans 16 amino acids. V was pared by 5 bases and J by 1 base, with 11 bases of the junction left unmatched. In DNA form, the CDR3 reads TGTGCCAGCAGCCCGACCAACGGACTAGTTTCCTACGAGCAGTACTTC. This translates into CASSPTNGLVSYEQYF.

The table lists this clone with a few counts. The same CDR3 also results from other DNA sequences found in this sample. The chain has TRBV18 and TRBJ2-5, with TRBD2 identical over 9 bases. Germline CDR1 reads KGHSH; CDR2 reads LQKENI. With V trimmed by 2 bases and J by 2 bases, 6 bases remained unmatched. The CDR3 has 16 amino acids. CDR3 loop: CASSPLAGGSQETQYF. The CDR3, as DNA: TGTGCCAGCTCACCATTGGCGGGGGGGTCACAAGAGACCCAGTACTTC.

V and J are TRBV2 and TRBJ1-2; 9 bases are shared with TRBD1. Germline CDR1 is SNHLY and CDR2 is FYNNEI. The V and J ends lost 6 bases and 4 bases, in that order; junction bases with no gene match: 3. CDR3 size: 13 residues. The CDR3 nucleotides read TGTGCCAGCAGGACAGGGGGGGGCTATGGCTACACCTTC. Amino acid sequence: CASRTGGGYGYTF.

This clone turned up a few times. The chain employs TRBV9 and TRBJ2-5, with a possible D match to TRBD2 (5 bases). The CDR3 runs 17 residues. Germline CDR1 and CDR2: SGDLS and YYNGEE. Deletions cut 0 bases from V and 4 bases from J, with 19 bases between. The DNA for the CDR3 is TGTGCCAGCAGCGTAGGGAGGTCGAGGGCCGTCGGAGAGACCCAGTACTTC. Translated: CASSVGRSRAVGETQYF. The full variable domain, its missing parts supplied by reference TRBV9 and TRBJ2-5, is DSGVTQTPKHLITATGQRVTLRCSPRSGDLSVYWYQQSLDQGLQFLIQYYNGEERAKGNILERFSAQQFPDLHSELNLSSLELGDSALYFCASSVGRSRAVGETQYFGPGTRLLVL.

This clone occurred a few times. This rearrangement joins TRBV5-1 to TRBJ2-1, with no clear D. There are 13 residues in the CDR3. CDR1 SGHRS and CDR2 YFSETQ come from the germline V gene. V was clipped by 0 bases and J by 5 bases, with 6 bases between them. The CDR3 region has the DNA TGCGCCAGCAGCTTGGACAGAAACAATGAGCAGTTCTTC. It specifies CASSLDRNNEQFF.

The V and J genes are TRBV2 and TRBJ2-5; D unclear. V was cut by 5 bases and J by 1 base, with 11 bases left in between. The germline gives CDR1 SNHLY, CDR2 FYNNEI. The CDR3 length is 14 residues. As DNA, the CDR3 is TGTGCCAGCAGTTTCATTGGCAGCCAAGAGACCCAGTACTTC. Protein product: CASSFIGSQETQYF.

The chain employs TRBV4-1 and TRBJ1-2, with D tentatively TRBD1 (6 bases). The V and J ends lost 4 bases and 8 bases respectively, with 17 bases between them. CDR1 is MGHRA and CDR2 is YSYEKL in the germline V gene. The CDR3 runs to 14 residues. CDR3 protein: CASSLTGHSIGYTF. In DNA, the CDR3 is TGCGCCAGCAGCCTTACGGGACATTCAATCGGCTACACCTTC.

This sequence joins TRBV6-5 and TRBJ2-7; 7 nucleotides line up with TRBD2. Germline loops: CDR1 MNHEY, CDR2 SVGAGI. V shed 9 bases, J shed 3 bases, and the junction held 11 bases outside the gene matches. The CDR3 totals 14 residues. The CDR3 nucleotides are TGTGCCAGAGGGTGGGCGCGGGGGAGCTACGAGCAGTACTTC. Its translation: CARGWARGSYEQYF.

V usage is TRBV21-1 and J usage is TRBJ2-7; no DNA check was done on the table's D call, TRBD1. TRBV21-1 is flagged as a pseudogene. This CDR3 contains 17 residues. The CDR3 is CASSRPLDRGNSCEQYF. The DNA for the CDR3 is TGTGCCAGTTCCAGGCCTCTGGACAGGGGAAATAGTTGCGAGCAGTACTTC.

This clone was counted many times. The V call is TRBV7-9, the J call TRBJ2-5; 9 positions match TRBD2. Trimming at V came to 5 bases and at J to 5 bases, leaving 9 bases not matched to a gene. This CDR3 is 15 amino acids long. CDR1 and CDR2 from the germline V gene are SEHNR and FQNEAQ (reference sequence). The CDR3 DNA sequence: TGTGCCAGCAGCGGGATAGCGGGAGAATGGGAGACCCAGTACTTC. Its protein is CASSGIAGEWETQYF.

In this sample, this clone turned up many times. The rearrangement links TRBV29-1 to TRBJ2-7; D gene ambiguous. Trimming removed 5 bases from V and 6 bases from J, with 14 bases in between. CDR1 SQVTM and CDR2 ANQGSEA come from the germline V gene. The CDR3 has 12 amino acids. CDR3: CSVREQAGEQYF. The DNA of the CDR3 is TGCAGCGTTCGAGAGCAGGCCGGCGAGCAGTACTTC.

The sample holds many counts of this clone. The chain is built from TRBV4-1 and TRBJ2-1; 13 bases fit TRBD2. V was clipped by 4 bases and J by 8 bases; unmatched bases: 5. Germline V CDR1 and CDR2: MGHRA, YSYEKL. This CDR3 region has 15 residues. As DNA, the CDR3 is TGCGCCAGCAGCCTCGGACTAGCGGGAGTCTATGAGCAGTTCTTC. Encoded protein: CASSLGLAGVYEQFF.

On this clone: Within the sample, other DNA sequences also encode this same CDR3. The chain uses TRBV6-5 and TRBJ2-7, with 8 bases identical to TRBD1. The germline gives CDR1 MNHEY, CDR2 SVGAGI. This CDR3 region has 13 residues. Trimming took 6 bases from V and 1 from J; bases not matched to a gene: 2. CDR3 nucleotides: TGTGCCAGCAGCCGACAGGGGTCCTACGAGCAGTACTTC. Encoded protein: CASSRQGSYEQYF.

This clone was recorded a few times. For the CDR3, the DNA is TGTGCCAGCAACCGAGACAGGGACTCCTACGAGCAGTACTTC. Translated, it gives CASNRDRDSYEQYF. The V and J genes are TRBV5-6 and TRBJ2-7; 7 bases match TRBD1. Germline CDR1 reads SGHDT; CDR2 reads YYEEEE. The CDR3 sequence is 14 residues long. V shed 6 bases, J shed 0 bases, and the junction held 6 bases outside the gene matches.